Presented here are 13 T cell receptor beta chains from one specimen sequenced in a study of shared clonotypes between healthy human individuals. The repertoire was sequenced with immunoSEQ multiplex PCR; TCRdb's copy has only in-frame clones and lacks some. Here the sample spans roughly 650,000 clones, 97% being singletons. The sequenced sample consisted of naive CD4+ T cells sorted from blood. This sample's subset: CD45RA+ positively selected. These receptors originate from a woman aged 25 to 39 in good health.

This chain joins TRBV30 and TRBJ2-2, with D uncertain. Trimming left V 2 bases short and J 6 bases short, with 7 bases between. This CDR3 has 12 amino acids. The germline V gene has CDR1 GTSNPN and CDR2 SVGIG (reference sequence). Here the CDR3 DNA reads TGTGCCTGGAGTATGAATGCCGGGGAGCTGTTTTTT. Residues: CAWSMNAGELFF.

The chain carries TRBV7-6 and TRBJ2-7; TRBD2 agrees at 7 bases. V dropped 1 base and J dropped 2; count of bases not matched to a gene: 5. CDR1 and CDR2 (germline): SGHVS, FNYEAQ. This CDR3 has 15 residues. The CDR3, as DNA: TGTGCCAGCAGCTTAGGCTCTAGCGGAACCTACGAGCAGTACTTC. It yields the protein CASSLGSSGTYEQYF.

The chain has TRBV5-1 and TRBJ2-1, with 10 nucleotides matching TRBD2. The trim removed 0 bases at V and 4 bases at J, leaving 4 bases unmatched. The CDR3 has 16 amino acids. Germline V lookup: CDR1 SGHRS, CDR2 YFSETQ. CDR3 amino acids: CASSLVLAGAYNEQFF. CDR3 bases: TGCGCCAGCAGCTTGGTCCTAGCGGGAGCGTACAATGAGCAGTTCTTC.

The rearrangement uses TRBV6-5 and TRBJ2-1; D may correspond to TRBD1 or TRBD2 (5 bases each). Trimming removed 6 bases at V and 2 bases at J, with 14 bases between. The CDR3 runs 15 residues. Germline CDR1 reads MNHEY; CDR2 reads SVGAGI. CDR3 protein: CASRSRGKTYNEQFF. As DNA, the CDR3 is TGTGCCAGCAGATCACGGGGCAAGACCTACAATGAGCAGTTCTTC.

V and J are TRBV28 and TRBJ1-2; D remains ambiguous. The CDR3 consists of 14 residues. CDR1 and CDR2 from the germline V gene are MDHEN and SYDVKM. V was trimmed by 6 bases and J by 5 bases, leaving 16 bases between them. The CDR3 sequence: CASRRVEISYGYTF. CDR3 bases: TGTGCCAGCAGGCGTGTGGAAATCTCTTATGGCTACACCTTC.

The rearrangement links TRBV11-3 to TRBJ2-3, with D hard to call. Germline V gives CDR1 SGHNT, CDR2 YENEEA. The CDR3 is made up of 13 amino acids. With 4 bases removed from V and 0 bases from J, the gap between germline ends came to 5 bases. CDR3 loop: CASSSSSTDTQYF. The DNA of the CDR3 is TGTGCCAGCAGCTCGTCTAGCACAGATACGCAGTATTTT.

This sequence joins TRBV19 and TRBJ1-5, with D hard to call. There are 13 residues in the CDR3. Germline CDR1 LNHDA, CDR2 SQIVND (reference sequence). The V end lost 10 bases, the J end lost 3 bases, and 13 bases lay between the germline ends. As DNA, the CDR3 is TGTGCCATTGGCCGGGATCTCAATCAGCCCCAGCATTTT. As protein: CAIGRDLNQPQHF. The full variable domain, completed using reference TRBV19 and TRBJ1-5, is DGGITQSPKYLFRKEGQNVTLSCEQNLNHDAMYWYRQDPGQGLRLIYYSQIVNDFQKGDIAEGYSVSREKKESFPLTVTSAQKNPTAFYLCAIGRDLNQPQHFGDGTRLSIL.

The chain recombines TRBV20-1 with TRBJ1-2; no clear D. In germline, CDR1 is DFQATT, CDR2 SNEGSKA (reference sequence). The V end was cut by 2 bases, the J end by 5 bases, with 6 bases between. CDR3 length: 11 amino acids. The CDR3: CSARMEYGYTF. In nucleotides, the CDR3 is TGCAGTGCTAGAATGGAATATGGCTACACCTTC.

V is TRBV5-4 and J is TRBJ2-3; D is ambiguous. Germline loops: CDR1 SGHNT, CDR2 YYREEE (reference sequence). The length of the CDR3 is 13 residues. Trimming took off 4 bases at V and 0 bases at J, with 6 bases between the two ends. The CDR3 region has the DNA TGTGCCAGCAGCCATTACAGCACAGATACGCAGTATTTT. Translated: CASSHYSTDTQYF.

The chain recombines TRBV21-1 with TRBJ1-1. TRBV21-1 represents a pseudogene. There are 12 residues in the CDR3. The CDR3 region is CASSRRNTEAFF. The DNA of the CDR3 is TGTGCCAGCAGCAGACGGAACACTGAAGCTTTCTTT.

V usage is TRBV10-3 and J usage is TRBJ2-3; tentatively, D is TRBD1 (6 bases). V shed 2 bases and J shed 2 bases, with 11 bases lying between them. CDR1 is ENHRY, CDR2 SYGVKD, per germline. The CDR3 contains 15 residues. The CDR3, as DNA: TGTGCCATCAGTGAGCGGCAGGGGCTCACAGATACGCAGTATTTT. Translated, it gives CAISERQGLTDTQYF.

The genes are TRBV6-5 and TRBJ1-4, with D unresolved. The germline V and J ends were trimmed by 4 bases and 3 bases, with 9 bases remaining between them. CDR1 MNHEY and CDR2 SVGAGI come from the germline V gene. This CDR3 spans 14 amino acids. Written as DNA, the CDR3 is TGTGCCAGCAGTTCCGGCAGGTCTAATGAAAAACTGTTTTTT. The encoded protein is CASSSGRSNEKLFF.

Only one count was recorded for this clone. The J gene is TRBJ1-3, the V gene TRBV7-9; D not certain. Germline-derived CDR1 and CDR2 are SEHNR and FQNEAQ (reference sequence). V dropped 5 bases and J dropped 8 bases, with 13 bases sitting between them. The length of the CDR3 is 13 residues. The chain's CDR3 is CASSSTGGYTIYF. Here the CDR3 DNA reads TGTGCCAGCAGCAGTACCGGAGGGTACACCATATATTTT.